These 5 T cell receptor beta chains were sequenced from one sample in a study of blood T cells in healthy people across ages. Together with a sample-barcoded 5' primer, a J-beta primer mix was included in a second PCR lasting about 7 to 12 cycles. TCRdb called the 5' RACE reads again in MiXCR, with one record for every CDR3 protein. This sample yields 1.4 million to 1.5 million distinct CDR3 sequences, of which about 43% are seen a single time; approximately 7.9% belongs to the top ten. Sequenced sample: blood. These receptors came from a woman under 30 in good health.

This clonotype was found a few times. The chain employs TRBV10-3 and TRBJ1-1; TRBD1 aligns across 10 bases. V lost 2 bases, J lost 6 bases, and 6 bases stayed unmatched. From germline, CDR1 is ENHRY and CDR2 SYGVKD. This CDR3 contains 15 residues. The CDR3 loop reads CAISEGDRGFSEAFF. As DNA, the CDR3 is TGTGCCATCAGTGAGGGGGACAGGGGATTCTCTGAAGCTTTCTTT.

This rearrangement joins TRBV9 to TRBJ2-2; 8 bases map to TRBD2. Trimming cost V 3 bases and J 3 bases; bases outside gene matches: 4. Germline values: CDR1 SGDLS, CDR2 YYNGEE. This CDR3 contains 15 residues. The CDR3 DNA reads TGTGCCAGCAGCGCTCGAGCGGGAGACACCGGGGAGCTGTTTTTT. Protein product: CASSARAGDTGELFF.

The V and J genes are TRBV29-1 and TRBJ2-1, with a possible D match to TRBD2 (5 bases). Per the germline V gene, CDR1 is SQVTM and CDR2 is ANQGSEA. The length of the CDR3 is 14 residues. V was cut by 2 bases and J by 0 bases, with 8 bases left in between. DNA of the CDR3: TGCAGCGTTGAATCGGGGAGCTCCTACAATGAGCAGTTCTTC. Translating gives CSVESGSSYNEQFF.

This clonotype was detected only a few times. J is TRBJ1-4 and V is TRBV30, with D unclear. The CDR3 consists of 14 residues. Germline CDR1 and CDR2: GTSNPN and SVGIG (reference sequence). V lost 3 bases, J lost 0 bases, and 8 bases lay in between. CDR3 residues: CAWRLAATNEKLFF. The CDR3 DNA follows: TGTGCCTGGAGGCTCGCAGCAACTAATGAAAAACTGTTTTTT.

This clonotype was detected many times. The V call is TRBV11-2, the J call TRBJ2-3; TRBD2 agrees at 11 bases. The ends lost 4 bases at V and 4 bases at J; junction bases unmatched: 4. CDR1 SGHAT and CDR2 FQNNGV come from the germline V gene. This CDR3 region has 15 residues. CDR3 sequence: CASSSGTSGADTQYF. CDR3 bases: TGTGCCAGCAGCTCCGGGACTAGCGGAGCAGATACGCAGTATTTT.